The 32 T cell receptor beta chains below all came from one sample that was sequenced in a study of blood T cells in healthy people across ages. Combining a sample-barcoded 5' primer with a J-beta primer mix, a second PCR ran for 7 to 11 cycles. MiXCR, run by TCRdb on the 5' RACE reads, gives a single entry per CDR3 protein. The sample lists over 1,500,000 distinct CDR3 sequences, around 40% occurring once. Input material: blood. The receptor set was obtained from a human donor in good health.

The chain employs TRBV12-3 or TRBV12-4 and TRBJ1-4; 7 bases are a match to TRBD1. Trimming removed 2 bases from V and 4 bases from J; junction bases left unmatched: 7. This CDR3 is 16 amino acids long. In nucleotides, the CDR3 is TGTGCCAGCAGTTTACCTGGGGGACAGTTTAATGAAAAACTGTTTTTT. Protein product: CASSLPGGQFNEKLFF.

CDR3 DNA: TGTGCCAGCAGTTACGTCCCCCCGATAGGTGAAGCTTTCTTT. This translates into CASSYVPPIGEAFF. The chain carries TRBV6-2 or TRBV6-3 and TRBJ1-1; no reliable D call. This CDR3 is built from 14 residues. V lost 2 bases to trimming and J lost 7 bases, with 14 bases between them. CDR1 MNHEY and CDR2 SVGEGT come from the germline V gene.

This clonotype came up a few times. The CDR3 coding sequence is TGCGCCAGCAGCCAAGATCGTCGGGGGTTTCAAGCAGATACGCAGTATTTT. This gives the protein CASSQDRRGFQADTQYF. The genes are TRBV4-3 and TRBJ2-3, with a possible D match to TRBD2 (6 bases). The V gene lost 0 bases and the J gene lost 4 bases, with 17 bases spanning the gap. Germline V lookup: CDR1 LGHNA, CDR2 YSLEER. The CDR3 is 17 residues long.

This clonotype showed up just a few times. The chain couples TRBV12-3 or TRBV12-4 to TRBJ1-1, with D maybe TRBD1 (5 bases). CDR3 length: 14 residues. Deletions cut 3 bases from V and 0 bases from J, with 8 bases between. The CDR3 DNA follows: TGTGCCAGCAGTTTCGGGGCTTTGAACACTGAAGCTTTCTTT. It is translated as CASSFGALNTEAFF.

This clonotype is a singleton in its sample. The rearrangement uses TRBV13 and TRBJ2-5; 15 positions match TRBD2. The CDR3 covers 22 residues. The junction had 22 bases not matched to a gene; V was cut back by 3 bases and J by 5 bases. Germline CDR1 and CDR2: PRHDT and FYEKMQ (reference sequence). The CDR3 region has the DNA TGTGCCAGCAGCTTGTGGAACTTCTCCGGGACTAGCGGGGGGCTGGATGGGGAGACCCAGTACTTC. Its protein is CASSLWNFSGTSGGLDGETQYF.

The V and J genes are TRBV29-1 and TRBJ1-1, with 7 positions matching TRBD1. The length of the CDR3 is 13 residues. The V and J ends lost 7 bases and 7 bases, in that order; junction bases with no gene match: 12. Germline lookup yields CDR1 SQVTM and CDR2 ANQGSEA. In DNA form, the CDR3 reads TGCAGCGCCGGAGGGGGACAGAATTATGAAGCTTTCTTT. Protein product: CSAGGGQNYEAFF.

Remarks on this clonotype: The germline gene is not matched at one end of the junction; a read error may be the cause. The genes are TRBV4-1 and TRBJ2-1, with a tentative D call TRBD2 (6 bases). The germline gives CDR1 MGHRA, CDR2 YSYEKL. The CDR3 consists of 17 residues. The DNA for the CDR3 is TGCGCCGGCAGCCAAGCATCGACTGGCGGGGTGAACAATGAGCAGTTCTTC. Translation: CAGSQASTGGVNNEQFF.

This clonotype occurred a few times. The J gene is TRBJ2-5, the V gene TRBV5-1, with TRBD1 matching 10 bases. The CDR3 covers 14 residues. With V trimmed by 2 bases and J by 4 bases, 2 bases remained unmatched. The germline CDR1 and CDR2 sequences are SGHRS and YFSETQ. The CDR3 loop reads CASSFGTGVETQYF. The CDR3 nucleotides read TGCGCCAGCAGCTTCGGGACAGGGGTAGAGACCCAGTACTTC. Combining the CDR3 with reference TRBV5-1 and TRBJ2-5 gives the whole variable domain KAGVTQTPRYLIKTRGQQVTLSCSPISGHRSVSWYQQTPGQGLQFLFEYFSETQRNKGNFPGRFSGRQFSNSRSEMNVSTLELGDSALYLCASSFGTGVETQYFGPGTRLLVL.

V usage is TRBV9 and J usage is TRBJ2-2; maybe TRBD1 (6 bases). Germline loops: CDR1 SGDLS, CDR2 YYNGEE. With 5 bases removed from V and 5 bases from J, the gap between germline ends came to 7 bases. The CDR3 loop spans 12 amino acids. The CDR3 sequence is CASSGTTGELFF. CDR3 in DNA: TGTGCCAGCAGTGGGACAACCGGGGAGCTGTTTTTT.

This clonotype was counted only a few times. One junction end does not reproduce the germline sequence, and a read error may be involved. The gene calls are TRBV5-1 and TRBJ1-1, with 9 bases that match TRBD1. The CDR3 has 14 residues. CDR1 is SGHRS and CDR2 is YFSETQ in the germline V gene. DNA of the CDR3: TGTGCCAGCAGCTGGGGACAGGGTAACACTGAAGCTTTCTTT. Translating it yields CASSWGQGNTEAFF.

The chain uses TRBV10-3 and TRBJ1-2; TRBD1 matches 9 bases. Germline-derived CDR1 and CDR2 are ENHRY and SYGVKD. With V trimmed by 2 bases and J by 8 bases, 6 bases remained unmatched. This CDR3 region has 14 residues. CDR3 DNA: TGTGCCATCAGTGAGGGAACAGGGGGCCGAGGCTACACCTTC. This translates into CAISEGTGGRGYTF.

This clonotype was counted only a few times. The CDR3 DNA reads as TGTGCCAGTGGGTACGGGTTGGAGGGCTACACCTTC. Translated: CASGYGLEGYTF. This chain uses TRBV6-5 with TRBJ1-2; D gene uncertain. This CDR3 is 12 amino acids long. CDR1 is MNHEY and CDR2 is SVGAGI in the germline V gene. V was trimmed by 9 bases and J by 8 bases, leaving 16 bases between them.

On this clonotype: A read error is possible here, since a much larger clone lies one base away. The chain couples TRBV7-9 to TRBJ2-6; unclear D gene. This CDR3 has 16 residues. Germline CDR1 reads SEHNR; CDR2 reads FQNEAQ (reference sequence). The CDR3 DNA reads TGTGCCAGCAGCTTAGTGGTGGGCCCTGGGGTCAACGTCCTGACTTTC. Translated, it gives CASSLVVGPGVNVLTF.

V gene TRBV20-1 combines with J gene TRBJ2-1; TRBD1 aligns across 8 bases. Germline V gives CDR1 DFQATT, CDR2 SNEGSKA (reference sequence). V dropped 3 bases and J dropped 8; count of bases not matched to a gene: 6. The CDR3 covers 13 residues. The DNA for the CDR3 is TGCAGTGCTAGGTCCACAGGGGGTGATGAGCAGTTCTTC. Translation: CSARSTGGDEQFF.

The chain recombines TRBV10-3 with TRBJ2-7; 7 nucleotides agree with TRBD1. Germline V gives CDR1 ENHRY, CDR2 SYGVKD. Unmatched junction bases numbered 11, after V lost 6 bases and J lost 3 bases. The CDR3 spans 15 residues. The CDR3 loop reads CAIRGLGTEGYEQYF. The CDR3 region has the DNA TGTGCCATCAGAGGTTTGGGGACAGAGGGCTACGAGCAGTACTTC.

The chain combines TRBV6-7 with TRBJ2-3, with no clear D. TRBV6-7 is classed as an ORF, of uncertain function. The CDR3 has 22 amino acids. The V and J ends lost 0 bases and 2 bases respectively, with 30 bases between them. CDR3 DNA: TGTGCCAGCAGTTACTCCCATGTGCAGGACGCCGATGTGGGAACTTACACAGATACGCAGTATTTT. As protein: CASSYSHVQDADVGTYTDTQYF.

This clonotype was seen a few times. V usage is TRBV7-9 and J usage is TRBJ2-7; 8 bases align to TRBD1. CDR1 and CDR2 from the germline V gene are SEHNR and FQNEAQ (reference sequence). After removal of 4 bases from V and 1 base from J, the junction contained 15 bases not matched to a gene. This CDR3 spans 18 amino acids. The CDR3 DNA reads TGTGCCAGCAGCTCCGGCAGCGCACTCACAGGGGGATCCTACGAGCAGTACTTC. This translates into CASSSGSALTGGSYEQYF.

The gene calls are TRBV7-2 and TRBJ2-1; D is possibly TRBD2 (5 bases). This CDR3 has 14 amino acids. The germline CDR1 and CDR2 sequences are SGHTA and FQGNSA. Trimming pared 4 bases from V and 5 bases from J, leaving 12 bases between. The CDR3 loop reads CASSYLTTHNEQFF. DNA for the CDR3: TGTGCCAGCAGCTACTTGACTACTCACAATGAGCAGTTCTTC.

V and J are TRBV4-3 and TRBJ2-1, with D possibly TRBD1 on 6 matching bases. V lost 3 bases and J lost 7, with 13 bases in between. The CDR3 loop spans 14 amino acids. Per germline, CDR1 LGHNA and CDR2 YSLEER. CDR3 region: CASSQVDRWNEQFF. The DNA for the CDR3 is TGCGCCAGCAGCCAGGTTGACAGGTGGAATGAGCAGTTCTTC.

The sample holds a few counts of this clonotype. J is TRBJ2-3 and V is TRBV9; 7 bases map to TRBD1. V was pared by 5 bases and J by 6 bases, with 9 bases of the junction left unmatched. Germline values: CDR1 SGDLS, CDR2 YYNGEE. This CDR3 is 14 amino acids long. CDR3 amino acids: CASSIGGGLDTQYF. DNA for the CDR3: TGTGCCAGCAGTATAGGGGGCGGTTTGGATACGCAGTATTTT.

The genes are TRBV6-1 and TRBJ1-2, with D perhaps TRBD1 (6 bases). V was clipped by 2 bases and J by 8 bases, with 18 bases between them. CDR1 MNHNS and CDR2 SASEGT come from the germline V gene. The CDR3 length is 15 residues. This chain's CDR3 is CASSEMLRTETGYTF. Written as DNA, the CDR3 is TGTGCCAGCAGTGAAATGTTAAGGACAGAGACGGGCTACACCTTC.

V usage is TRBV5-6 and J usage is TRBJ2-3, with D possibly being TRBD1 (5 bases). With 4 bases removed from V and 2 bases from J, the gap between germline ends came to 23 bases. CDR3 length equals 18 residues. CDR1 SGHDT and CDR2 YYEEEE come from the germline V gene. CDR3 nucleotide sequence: TGTGCCAGCAGCGTTACGTCGGCGGTCTACAGGAACACAGATACGCAGTATTTT. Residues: CASSVTSAVYRNTDTQYF. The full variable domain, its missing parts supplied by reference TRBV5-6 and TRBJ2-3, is DAGVTQSPTHLIKTRGQQVTLRCSPKSGHDTVSWYQQALGQGPQFIFQYYEEEERQRGNFPDRFSGHQFPNYSSELNVNALLLGDSALYLCASSVTSAVYRNTDTQYFGPGTRLTVL.

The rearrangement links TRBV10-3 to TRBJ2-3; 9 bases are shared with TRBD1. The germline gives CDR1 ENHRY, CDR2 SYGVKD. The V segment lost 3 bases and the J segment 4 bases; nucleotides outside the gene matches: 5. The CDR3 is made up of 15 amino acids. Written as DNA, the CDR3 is TGTGCCATCAGTGAAACCCGACAGGGGGCAGATACGCAGTATTTT. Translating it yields CAISETRQGADTQYF.

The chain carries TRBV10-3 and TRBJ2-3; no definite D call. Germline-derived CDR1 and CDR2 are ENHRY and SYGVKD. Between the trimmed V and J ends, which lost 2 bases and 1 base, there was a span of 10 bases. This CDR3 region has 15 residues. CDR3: CAISEPSEGTDTQYF. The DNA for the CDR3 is TGTGCCATCAGTGAGCCTTCAGAGGGCACAGATACGCAGTATTTT.

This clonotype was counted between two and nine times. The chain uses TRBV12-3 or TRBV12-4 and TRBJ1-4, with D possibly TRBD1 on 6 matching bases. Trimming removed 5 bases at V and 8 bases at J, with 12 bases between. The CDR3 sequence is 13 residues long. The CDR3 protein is CASSRTVGEKLFF. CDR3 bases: TGTGCCAGCAGTAGGACAGTAGGAGAAAAACTGTTTTTT.

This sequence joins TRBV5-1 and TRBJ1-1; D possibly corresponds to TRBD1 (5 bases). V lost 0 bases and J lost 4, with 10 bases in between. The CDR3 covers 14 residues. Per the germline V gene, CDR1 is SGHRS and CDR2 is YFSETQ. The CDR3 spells CASSLAFGGTEAFF. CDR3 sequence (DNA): TGCGCCAGCAGCTTGGCCTTCGGGGGCACTGAAGCTTTCTTT.

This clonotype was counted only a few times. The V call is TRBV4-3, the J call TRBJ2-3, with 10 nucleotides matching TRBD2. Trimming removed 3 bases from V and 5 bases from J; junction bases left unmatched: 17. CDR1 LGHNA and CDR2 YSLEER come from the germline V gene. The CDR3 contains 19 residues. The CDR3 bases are TGCGCCAGCAGCCAGCAGCCCGGGGGGGCTAGCGGGGGAGAAGATACGCAGTATTTT. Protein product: CASSQQPGGASGGEDTQYF.

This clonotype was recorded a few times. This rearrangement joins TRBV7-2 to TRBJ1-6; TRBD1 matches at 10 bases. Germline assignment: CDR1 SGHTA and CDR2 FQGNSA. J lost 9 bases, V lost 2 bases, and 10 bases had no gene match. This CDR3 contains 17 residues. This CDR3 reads CASSLSTWTGGSSPLHF. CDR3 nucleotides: TGTGCCAGCAGCTTATCGACCTGGACAGGGGGTAGTTCACCCCTCCACTTT.

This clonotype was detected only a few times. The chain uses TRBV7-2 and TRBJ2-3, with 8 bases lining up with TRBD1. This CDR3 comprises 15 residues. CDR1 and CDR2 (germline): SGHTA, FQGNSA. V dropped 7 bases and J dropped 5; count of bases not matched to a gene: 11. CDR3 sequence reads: CASTIGQGLGDTQYF. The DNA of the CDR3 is TGTGCCAGCACGATAGGACAGGGCCTAGGAGATACGCAGTATTTT.

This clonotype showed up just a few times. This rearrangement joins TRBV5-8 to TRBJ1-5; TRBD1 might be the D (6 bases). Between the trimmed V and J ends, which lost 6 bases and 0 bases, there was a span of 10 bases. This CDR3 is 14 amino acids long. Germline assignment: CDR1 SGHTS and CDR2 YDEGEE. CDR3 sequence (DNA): TGTGCCAGCAAGCGGACAGCTAGCAATCAGCCCCAGCATTTT. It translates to CASKRTASNQPQHF.

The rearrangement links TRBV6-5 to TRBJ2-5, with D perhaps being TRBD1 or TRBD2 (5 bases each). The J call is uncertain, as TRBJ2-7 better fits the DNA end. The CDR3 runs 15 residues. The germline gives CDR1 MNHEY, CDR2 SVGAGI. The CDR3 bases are TGTGCCAGCAGCGAGACCCGGGACCGTACCTACGAGCAGTACTTC. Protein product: CASSETRDRTYEQYF.

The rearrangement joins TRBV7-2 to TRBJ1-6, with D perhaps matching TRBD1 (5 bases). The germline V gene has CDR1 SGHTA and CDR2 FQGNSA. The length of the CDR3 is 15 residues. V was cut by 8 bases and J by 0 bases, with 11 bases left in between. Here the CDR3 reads CASGRDGSYNSPLHF. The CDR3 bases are TGTGCCAGCGGGCGGGACGGCTCCTATAATTCACCCCTCCACTTT.